This T cell receptor (beta chain) appears in the sequencing data of a study of T cell clones after liver transplantation. Study-level information: Liver transplant recipients had immunosuppression withdrawal attempted within 2 years.

V lost 4 bases to trimming and J lost 4 bases; unmatched junction nucleotides: 5. The length of the CDR3 is 14 residues. Germline V gene sequence: CDR1 MGHRA, CDR2 YSYEKL. Sorting of unstimulated PBMCs yielded separate CD3+CD4+ and CD3+CD8+ fractions. About this clone: Its specificity is not known.

Whole-study results and caveats: The donor-reactive repertoire was only partly measurable in a couple of subjects, lacking donor cells. Migration into the graft, not deletion, may explain lost graft donor-reactive T cells.

TCRdb keeps only in-frame clones here, not all; method: immunoSEQ multiplex PCR. Seen here are several thousand clones, 60% to 80% observed once, and the top ten hold roughly 18%. The rearrangement uses TRBV4-1 and TRBJ1-2; 8 bases match TRBD1. This sequence was found in a human donor who received a liver transplant. The sample here was CD8+ T cells from blood, taken before liver transplant. For the CDR3, the DNA is TGCGCCAGCAGCCTGACAGGGGAGGCCTATGGCTACACCTTC. This gives the protein CASSLTGEAYGYTF.